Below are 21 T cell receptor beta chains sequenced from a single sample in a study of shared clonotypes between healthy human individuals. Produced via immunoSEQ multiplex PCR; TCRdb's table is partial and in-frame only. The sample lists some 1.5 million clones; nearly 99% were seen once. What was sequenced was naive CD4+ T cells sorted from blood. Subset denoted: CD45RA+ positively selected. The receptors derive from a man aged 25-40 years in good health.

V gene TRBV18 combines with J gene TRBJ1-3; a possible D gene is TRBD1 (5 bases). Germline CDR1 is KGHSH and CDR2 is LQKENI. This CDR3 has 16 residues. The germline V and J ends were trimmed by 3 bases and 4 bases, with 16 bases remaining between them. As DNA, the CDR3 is TGTGCCAGCTCACCTCCGGGACCTATACCAGGAAACACCATATATTTT. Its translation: CASSPPGPIPGNTIYF. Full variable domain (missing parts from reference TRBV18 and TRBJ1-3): NAGVMQNPRHLVRRRGQEARLRCSPMKGHSHVYWYRQLPEEGLKFMVYLQKENIIDESGMPKERFSAEFPKEGPSILRIQQVVRGDSAAYFCASSPPGPIPGNTIYFGEGSWLTVV.

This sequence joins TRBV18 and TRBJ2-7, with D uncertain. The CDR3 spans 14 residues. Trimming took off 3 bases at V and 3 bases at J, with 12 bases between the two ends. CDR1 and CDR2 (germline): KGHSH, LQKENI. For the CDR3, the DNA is TGTGCCAGCTCACCGTTACCTCCACTCTACGAGCAGTACTTC. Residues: CASSPLPPLYEQYF.

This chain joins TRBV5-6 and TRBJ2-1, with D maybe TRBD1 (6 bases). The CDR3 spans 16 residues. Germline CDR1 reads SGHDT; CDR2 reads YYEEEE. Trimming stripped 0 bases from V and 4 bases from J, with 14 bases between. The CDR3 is CASSLVGQSPYNEQFF. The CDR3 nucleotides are TGTGCCAGCAGCTTGGTAGGACAGAGTCCTTACAATGAGCAGTTCTTC.

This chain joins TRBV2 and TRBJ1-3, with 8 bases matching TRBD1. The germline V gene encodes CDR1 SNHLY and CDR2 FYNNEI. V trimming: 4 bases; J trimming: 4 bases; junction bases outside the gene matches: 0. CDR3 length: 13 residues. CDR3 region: CASSAGGGNTIYF. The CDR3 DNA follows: TGTGCCAGCAGTGCAGGGGGCGGAAACACCATATATTTT.

As DNA, the CDR3 is TGTGCCAGCAGCCCGCGTAGTGGAAGACAGGGGGGCTACAATGAGCAGTTCTTC. Translated, it gives CASSPRSGRQGGYNEQFF. This chain joins TRBV9 and TRBJ2-1; TRBD1 matches at 9 bases. Germline CDR1 and CDR2: SGDLS and YYNGEE. Trimming at V came to 4 bases and at J to 3 bases, leaving 14 bases not matched to a gene. This CDR3 has 18 residues.

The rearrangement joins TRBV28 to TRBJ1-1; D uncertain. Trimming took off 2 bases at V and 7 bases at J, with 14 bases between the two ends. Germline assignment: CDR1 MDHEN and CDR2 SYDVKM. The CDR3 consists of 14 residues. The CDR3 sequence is CASSLKVSLSEAFF. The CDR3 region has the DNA TGTGCCAGCAGTTTAAAGGTGAGCCTAAGTGAAGCTTTCTTT.

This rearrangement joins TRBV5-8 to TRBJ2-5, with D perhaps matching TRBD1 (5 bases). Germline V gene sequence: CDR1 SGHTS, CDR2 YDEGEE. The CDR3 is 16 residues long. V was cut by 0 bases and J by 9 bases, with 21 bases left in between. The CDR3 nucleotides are TGTGCCAGCAGCTTGGAGTTCGGAAGGGGCGGCCGGGCCCAGTACTTC. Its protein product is CASSLEFGRGGRAQYF.

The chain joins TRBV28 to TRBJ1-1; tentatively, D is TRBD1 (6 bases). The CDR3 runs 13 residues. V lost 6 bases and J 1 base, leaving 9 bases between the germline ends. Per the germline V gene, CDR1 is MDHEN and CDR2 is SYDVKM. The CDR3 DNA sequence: TGTGCCAGCAGACCGACAGGGAACACTGAAGCTTTCTTT. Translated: CASRPTGNTEAFF.

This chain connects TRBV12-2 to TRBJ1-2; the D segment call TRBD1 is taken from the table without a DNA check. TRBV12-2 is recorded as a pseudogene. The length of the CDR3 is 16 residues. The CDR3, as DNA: TGTGCAAGTCGCCGAAGTTCCGAAGGGGCAGGGGGCGGCTACACCTTC. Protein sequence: CASRRSSEGAGGGYTF.

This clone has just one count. CDR3 coding DNA: TGTGCCAGCTCACCATACGGGGGCCTGAACACTGAAGCTTTCTTT. Translating gives CASSPYGGLNTEAFF. V usage is TRBV18 and J usage is TRBJ1-1; D is perhaps TRBD1 (6 bases). The germline gives CDR1 KGHSH, CDR2 LQKENI. The CDR3 consists of 15 residues. Trimming pared 2 bases from V and 0 bases from J, leaving 10 bases between.

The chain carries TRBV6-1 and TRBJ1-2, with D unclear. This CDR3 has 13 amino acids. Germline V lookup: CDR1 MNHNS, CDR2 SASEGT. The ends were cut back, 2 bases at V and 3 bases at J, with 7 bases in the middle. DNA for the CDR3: TGTGCCAGCAGTGAATCGGAGTACTATGGCTACACCTTC. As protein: CASSESEYYGYTF.

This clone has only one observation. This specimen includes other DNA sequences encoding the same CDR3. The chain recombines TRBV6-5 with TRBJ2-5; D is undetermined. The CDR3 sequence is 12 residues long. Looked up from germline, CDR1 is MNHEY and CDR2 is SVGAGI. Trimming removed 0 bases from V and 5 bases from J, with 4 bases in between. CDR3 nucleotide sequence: TGTGCCAGCAGTTACTCGAAGGAGACCCAGTACTTC. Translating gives CASSYSKETQYF.

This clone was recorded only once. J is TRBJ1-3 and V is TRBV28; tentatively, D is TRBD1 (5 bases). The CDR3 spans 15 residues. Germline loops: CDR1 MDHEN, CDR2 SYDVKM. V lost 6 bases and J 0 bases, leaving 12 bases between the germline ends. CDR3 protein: CASRPRTNSGNTIYF. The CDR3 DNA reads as TGTGCCAGCAGACCGAGGACAAACTCTGGAAACACCATATATTTT.

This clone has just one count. The CDR3 here is CATSRVGGTAKNIQYF. CDR3 DNA: TGTGCCACCAGCAGGGTGGGGGGGACAGCCAAAAACATTCAGTACTTC. The chain has TRBV15 and TRBJ2-4; 7 bases are shared with TRBD2. Germline lookup yields CDR1 LNHNV and CDR2 YYDKDF (reference sequence). V lost 3 bases and J lost 0; bases outside the gene matches: 5. This CDR3 has 16 residues.

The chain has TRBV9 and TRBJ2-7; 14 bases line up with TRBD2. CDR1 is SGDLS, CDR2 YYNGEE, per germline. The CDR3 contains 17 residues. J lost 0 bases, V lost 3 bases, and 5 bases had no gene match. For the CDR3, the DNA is TGTGCCAGCAGCGCCGCGGGACTAGCGGGGGCCTCCTACGAGCAGTACTTC. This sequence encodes CASSAAGLAGASYEQYF.

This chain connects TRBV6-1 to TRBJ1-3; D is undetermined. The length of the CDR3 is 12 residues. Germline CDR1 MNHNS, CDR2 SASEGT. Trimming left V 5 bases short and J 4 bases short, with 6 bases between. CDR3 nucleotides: TGTGCCAGCAGTTCGGACGGAAACACCATATATTTT. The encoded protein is CASSSDGNTIYF.

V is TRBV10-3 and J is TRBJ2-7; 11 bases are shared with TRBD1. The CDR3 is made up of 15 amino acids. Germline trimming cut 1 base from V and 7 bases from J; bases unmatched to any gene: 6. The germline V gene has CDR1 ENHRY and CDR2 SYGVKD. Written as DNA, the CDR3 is TGTGCCATCAGTGAGTTAGGACAGGGGGCGAGTGAGCAGTACTTC. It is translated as CAISELGQGASEQYF.

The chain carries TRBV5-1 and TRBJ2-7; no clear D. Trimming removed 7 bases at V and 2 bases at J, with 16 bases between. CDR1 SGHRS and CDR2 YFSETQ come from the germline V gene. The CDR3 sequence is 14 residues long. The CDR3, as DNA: TGCGCCAGCCGTCGGAACGTGGACCCCTACGAGCAGTACTTC. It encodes CASRRNVDPYEQYF. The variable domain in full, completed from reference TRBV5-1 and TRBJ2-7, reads KAGVTQTPRYLIKTRGQQVTLSCSPISGHRSVSWYQQTPGQGLQFLFEYFSETQRNKGNFPGRFSGRQFSNSRSEMNVSTLELGDSALYLCASRRNVDPYEQYFGPGTRLTVT.

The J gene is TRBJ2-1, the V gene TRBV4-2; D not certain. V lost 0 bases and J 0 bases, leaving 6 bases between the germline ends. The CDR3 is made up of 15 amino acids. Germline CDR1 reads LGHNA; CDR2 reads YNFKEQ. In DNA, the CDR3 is TGTGCCAGCAGCCAAGATTGGAGCTCCTACAATGAGCAGTTCTTC. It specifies CASSQDWSSYNEQFF.

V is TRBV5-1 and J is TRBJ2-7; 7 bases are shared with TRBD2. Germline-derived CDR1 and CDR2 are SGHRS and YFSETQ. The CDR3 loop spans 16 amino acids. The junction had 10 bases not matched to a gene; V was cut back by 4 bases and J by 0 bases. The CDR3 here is CASSPEGRGYSYEQYF. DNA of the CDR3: TGCGCCAGCAGCCCCGAGGGGCGGGGGTACTCCTACGAGCAGTACTTC.

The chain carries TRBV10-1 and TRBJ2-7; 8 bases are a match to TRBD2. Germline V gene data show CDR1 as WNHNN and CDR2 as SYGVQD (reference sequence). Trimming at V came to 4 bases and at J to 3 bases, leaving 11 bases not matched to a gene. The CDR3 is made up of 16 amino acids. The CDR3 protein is CASSVIAGLSVYEQYF. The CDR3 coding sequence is TGCGCCAGCAGTGTAATAGCGGGACTTTCTGTCTACGAGCAGTACTTC.